A single sample gave rise to the 19 T cell receptor beta chains below, sequenced in a study of memory CD4+ T cells and cytomegalovirus serostatus. Single viable CD3+CD4+CD8-CD45RO+ cells were sorted as the memory CD4+ T cells. Generated by immunoSEQ multiplex PCR, the TCRdb table keeps only in-frame clones and is missing some. The data contain 55,000 to 65,000 clones, less than 85% of them seen just once; the ten biggest clones take up roughly 0.5%. What was sequenced was memory CD4+ T cells from blood. All receptors derive from an adult in good health and CMV-seronegative. Some clones in this sample may be carry-over from other donors' samples.

The rearrangement joins TRBV2 to TRBJ2-5, with 13 bases fitting TRBD2. Losses at the gene ends were 6 bases for V and 0 bases for J; bases not matched to a gene: 7. This CDR3 is built from 17 residues. Germline CDR1 reads SNHLY; CDR2 reads FYNNEI. The CDR3 here is CASRKGTSGTYQETQYF. The CDR3 DNA reads as TGTGCCAGCAGGAAAGGGACTAGCGGGACGTACCAAGAGACCCAGTACTTC.

The table lists this clone with a count of one. This chain connects TRBV7-8 to TRBJ2-7, with 12 nucleotides matching TRBD1. CDR1 is SGHVS and CDR2 is FQNEAQ in the germline V gene. The CDR3 is 14 amino acids. After removal of 4 bases from V and 6 bases from J, the junction contained 4 bases not matched to a gene. The CDR3 nucleotides read TGTGCCAGCAGCTGGGGACAGGGGGCGAGCGAGCAGTACTTC. Its protein product is CASSWGQGASEQYF.

The chain couples TRBV5-1 to TRBJ1-3; 7 nucleotides align to TRBD1. The CDR3 sequence is 14 residues long. Germline V gene lookup returns CDR1 SGHRS and CDR2 YFSETQ. V dropped 2 bases and J dropped 2; count of bases not matched to a gene: 1. The CDR3 loop reads CASSLQGTGNTIYF. The DNA of the CDR3 is TGCGCCAGCAGCTTACAGGGGACTGGAAACACCATATATTTT.

J is TRBJ1-1 and V is TRBV6-1; D gene ambiguous. Germline V gives CDR1 MNHNS, CDR2 SASEGT. The CDR3 sequence is 14 residues long. Trimming pared 0 bases from V and 4 bases from J, leaving 9 bases between. The CDR3: CASSEAPTGTEAFF. The CDR3 coding sequence is TGTGCCAGCAGTGAAGCGCCAACCGGCACTGAAGCTTTCTTT.

The chain combines TRBV10-2 with TRBJ2-3; 7 bases fit TRBD2. Germline loops: CDR1 WSHSY, CDR2 SAAADI. Losses at the gene ends were 6 bases for V and 1 base for J; bases not matched to a gene: 4. The CDR3 runs 14 residues. CDR3 in amino acids: CASREAGRTDTQYF. In nucleotides, the CDR3 is TGCGCCAGCAGAGAAGCGGGACGCACAGATACGCAGTATTTT.

V usage is TRBV30 and J usage is TRBJ2-3, with 9 bases identical to TRBD2. Germline values: CDR1 GTSNPN, CDR2 SVGIG (reference sequence). V shed 6 bases and J 4 bases; nucleotides not matched to a gene: 14. This CDR3 has 16 amino acids. The CDR3 DNA sequence: TGTGCCTGTTCCCCCTTGGGACTAGCTGCGTCAGATACGCAGTATTTT. Translation gives CACSPLGLAASDTQYF.

The chain links TRBV5-6 to TRBJ2-1, with D possibly matching TRBD2 (6 bases). The CDR3 length is 17 residues. Germline V gives CDR1 SGHDT, CDR2 YYEEEE. V was trimmed by 0 bases and J by 4 bases, leaving 17 bases between them. DNA of the CDR3: TGTGCCAGCAGCTTGGTACGCCCCGGGGGAGAGTACAATGAGCAGTTCTTC. It is translated as CASSLVRPGGEYNEQFF. Combining the CDR3 with reference TRBV5-6 and TRBJ2-1 gives the whole variable domain DAGVTQSPTHLIKTRGQQVTLRCSPKSGHDTVSWYQQALGQGPQFIFQYYEEEERQRGNFPDRFSGHQFPNYSSELNVNALLLGDSALYLCASSLVRPGGEYNEQFFGPGTRLTVL.

This clone was counted a single time. CDR3 DNA: TGTGCCAGCAGTTTCGCGGGACAGGGGACCTACGAGCAGTACTTC. Its protein product is CASSFAGQGTYEQYF. The V call is TRBV7-2, the J call TRBJ2-7; TRBD1 agrees at 10 bases. V trimming: 6 bases; J trimming: 2 bases; junction bases outside the gene matches: 7. The CDR3 is made up of 15 amino acids. Germline CDR1 is SGHTA and CDR2 is FQGNSA.

The CDR3 loop reads CASKQGANTEAFF. The DNA of the CDR3 is TGTGCCAGCAAACAGGGGGCGAACACTGAAGCTTTCTTT. The chain carries TRBV28 and TRBJ1-1, with TRBD1 matching 9 bases. The CDR3 is 13 residues long. Germline values: CDR1 MDHEN, CDR2 SYDVKM. J was trimmed by 1 base and V by 7 bases; bases with no gene match: 1.

The chain combines TRBV4-3 with TRBJ2-1; TRBD1 agrees at 8 bases. Germline assignment: CDR1 LGHNA and CDR2 YSLEER. CDR3 size: 16 residues. V lost 1 base, J lost 4 bases, and 6 bases stayed unmatched. CDR3 region: CASSQGLGQGYNEQFF. The CDR3 bases are TGCGCCAGCAGCCAAGGGTTAGGACAGGGATACAATGAGCAGTTCTTC.

This clone was detected once. J is TRBJ2-3 and V is TRBV19; D is undetermined. The CDR3 totals 15 residues. Per the germline V gene, CDR1 is LNHDA and CDR2 is SQIVND (reference sequence). The V gene lost 1 base and the J gene lost 6 bases, with 14 bases spanning the gap. As DNA, the CDR3 is TGTGCCAGTAGTATAGGGGCGCCCCCTTTGGATACGCAGTATTTT. Amino acids: CASSIGAPPLDTQYF. The full variable domain, in which reference TRBV19 and TRBJ2-3 provide the parts outside the CDR3, is DGGITQSPKYLFRKEGQNVTLSCEQNLNHDAMYWYRQDPGQGLRLIYYSQIVNDFQKGDIAEGYSVSREKKESFPLTVTSAQKNPTAFYLCASSIGAPPLDTQYFGPGTRLTVL.

The V call is TRBV5-6, the J call TRBJ1-2, with D maybe TRBD1 (5 bases). Germline V gives CDR1 SGHDT, CDR2 YYEEEE. The CDR3 is 13 residues long. Trimming removed 0 bases from V and 8 bases from J, with 11 bases in between. The CDR3 sequence: CASSLAGKGGYTF. The CDR3 region has the DNA TGTGCCAGCAGCTTGGCAGGGAAAGGCGGCTACACCTTC. The variable domain in full, completed from reference TRBV5-6 and TRBJ1-2, reads DAGVTQSPTHLIKTRGQQVTLRCSPKSGHDTVSWYQQALGQGPQFIFQYYEEEERQRGNFPDRFSGHQFPNYSSELNVNALLLGDSALYLCASSLAGKGGYTFGSGTRLTVV.

CDR3 DNA sequence: TGCGCCAGCGCGGAAGGGACTAGCGGGATAACCGGGGAGCTGTTTTTT. Translating gives CASAEGTSGITGELFF. J is TRBJ2-2 and V is TRBV5-1; TRBD2 agrees at 13 bases. After removal of 7 bases from V and 5 bases from J, the junction contained 8 bases not matched to a gene. Per germline, CDR1 SGHRS and CDR2 YFSETQ. There are 16 residues in the CDR3.

The sample holds one count of this clone. The V and J genes are TRBV27 and TRBJ2-1, with 12 bases matching TRBD2. V trimming: 5 bases; J trimming: 2 bases; junction bases outside the gene matches: 10. This CDR3 has 18 residues. Germline assignment: CDR1 MNHEY and CDR2 SMNVEV (reference sequence). CDR3 protein: CASSPVIWTSGTYNEQFF. The CDR3 nucleotides are TGTGCCAGCAGTCCCGTTATTTGGACTAGCGGGACCTACAATGAGCAGTTCTTC.

The gene calls are TRBV20-1 and TRBJ2-3; tentative D call: TRBD2 (6 bases). V was clipped by 5 bases and J by 6 bases, with 9 bases between them. Germline CDR1 DFQATT, CDR2 SNEGSKA (reference sequence). The CDR3 covers 11 residues. In DNA form, the CDR3 reads TGCAGTGCTGGGGAGGCGGATACGCAGTATTTT. Protein: CSAGEADTQYF.

The V and J genes are TRBV9 and TRBJ2-3, with TRBD2 matching over 10 bases. CDR1 and CDR2 (germline): SGDLS, YYNGEE. There are 19 residues in the CDR3. After removal of 0 bases from V and 4 bases from J, the junction contained 14 bases not matched to a gene. The chain's CDR3 is CASSVEGLADRGLPDTQYF. CDR3 sequence (DNA): TGTGCCAGCAGCGTAGAAGGACTAGCGGATAGGGGGCTCCCAGATACGCAGTATTTT.

This clone occurred once. This chain connects TRBV5-6 to TRBJ2-3; weak D call: TRBD2 (7 bases). Germline lookup yields CDR1 SGHDT and CDR2 YYEEEE. The CDR3 length is 16 residues. The V end was cut by 4 bases, the J end by 4 bases, with 19 bases between. The CDR3 sequence is CASSPTRLGGADTQYF. The CDR3 DNA reads TGTGCCAGCAGCCCGACGAGACTAGGGGGGGCAGATACGCAGTATTTT.

The rearrangement uses TRBV2 and TRBJ1-1, with D perhaps TRBD1 (5 bases). This CDR3 spans 13 amino acids. In germline, CDR1 is SNHLY, CDR2 FYNNEI. V dropped 7 bases and J dropped 0 bases, with 9 bases sitting between them. The CDR3 region has the DNA TGTGCCAGCAACAGGAGAATGAACACTGAAGCTTTCTTT. It is translated as CASNRRMNTEAFF.

The chain employs TRBV7-8 and TRBJ1-1; unclear D gene. Germline V gives CDR1 SGHVS, CDR2 FQNEAQ. The V end was cut by 3 bases, the J end by 4 bases, with 12 bases between. The CDR3 covers 14 residues. CDR3 nucleotide sequence: TGTGCCAGCAGCTTTCTTTCGTTGAGCACTGAAGCTTTCTTT. This sequence encodes CASSFLSLSTEAFF.